This passage covers 7 T cell receptor beta chains from one sample sequenced in a study of T-cell reconstitution after alpha-beta-depleted transplantation in children. The TCRbeta library was prepared with unique molecular identifiers. Each CDR3 protein is one row after TCRdb ran MiXCR on the PCR reads. The sample carries about 480,000 distinct CDR3 sequences, approximately 13% recorded once. This specimen was PBMCs from the stem cell graft donor, taken from the stem cell graft. The source of these receptors is a human donor who donated a stem cell graft to a child with combined immunodeficiency.

This clonotype appeared a few times. The V gene is TRBV5-5, the J gene TRBJ2-7, with D perhaps matching TRBD1 (5 bases). The CDR3 runs 14 residues. The ends were cut back, 5 bases at V and 5 bases at J, with 17 bases in the middle. Per germline, CDR1 SGHKS and CDR2 YYEKEE (reference sequence). The CDR3 nucleotides read TGTGCCAGCAGTGCGAGGCAGGGTGACCACGAGCAGTACTTC. Its translation: CASSARQGDHEQYF.

This clonotype was recorded a few times. V usage is TRBV20-1 and J usage is TRBJ2-7, with D possibly being TRBD1 (6 bases). Germline assignment: CDR1 DFQATT and CDR2 SNEGSKA (reference sequence). The ends were cut back, 4 bases at V and 3 bases at J, with 13 bases in the middle. The CDR3 consists of 13 residues. The CDR3 region is CSATRQDLYEQYF. In nucleotides, the CDR3 is TGCAGTGCTACCCGACAGGACCTCTACGAGCAGTACTTC.

This clonotype was seen many times. V gene TRBV29-1 combines with J gene TRBJ2-1; a weak D match, TRBD2 (5 bases). CDR3 length equals 14 residues. CDR1 and CDR2 (germline): SQVTM, ANQGSEA. Trimming removed 6 bases from V and 7 bases from J, with 19 bases in between. CDR3 residues: CSVALDSRYNEQFF. CDR3 in DNA: TGCAGCGTCGCACTAGACTCGAGGTATAATGAGCAGTTCTTC.

The chain carries TRBV20-1 and TRBJ2-1, with TRBD2 identical over 7 bases. The CDR3 loop spans 15 amino acids. V lost 0 bases, J lost 6 bases, and 8 bases stayed unmatched. Germline assignment: CDR1 DFQATT and CDR2 SNEGSKA (reference sequence). The DNA of the CDR3 is TGCAGTGCTAGAGATGGGACTATCTTCGGCAATGAGCAGTTCTTC. It encodes CSARDGTIFGNEQFF.

This clonotype was seen a handful of times. This chain joins TRBV12-3 or TRBV12-4 and TRBJ2-2; 7 bases map to TRBD1. The CDR3 has 15 amino acids. The V segment lost 6 bases and the J segment 2 bases; nucleotides outside the gene matches: 6. The CDR3 DNA is TGTGCCAGCAGCCGACAGGGAATAAACACCGGGGAGCTGTTTTTT. Amino acids: CASSRQGINTGELFF.

A few counts support this clonotype. The V call is TRBV7-9, the J call TRBJ1-1, with D perhaps TRBD1 (6 bases). The germline gives CDR1 SEHNR, CDR2 FQNEAQ (reference sequence). The CDR3 has 13 residues. Trimming removed 5 bases from V and 6 bases from J, with 13 bases in between. The CDR3 loop is CASSPQGFPEAFF. The CDR3 bases are TGTGCCAGCAGCCCACAGGGTTTCCCTGAAGCTTTCTTT.

This clonotype has more than one count but fewer than ten. The chain recombines TRBV6-5 with TRBJ1-5; the D is unclear. Trimming took off 1 base at V and 5 bases at J, with 9 bases between the two ends. The CDR3 runs 14 residues. The germline V gene has CDR1 MNHEY and CDR2 SVGAGI. CDR3 sequence reads: CASSYYRGHQPQHF. CDR3 DNA sequence: TGTGCCAGCAGTTACTATCGAGGTCATCAGCCCCAGCATTTT.